The present TCR beta chain was sequenced within a study of T cells in Graves' hyperthyroidism and ophthalmopathy (dated by TCRdb to between 2018 and 2020). Broadly, across the study: A discovery cohort of about 96 patients, 43 with Graves' ophthalmopathy and approximately 57 with stable Graves' hyperthyroidism, was used to find distinguishing TCR V-J signatures. Thyroid tissue and blood T-cell repertoires from six or seven Graves' hyperthyroidism patients were also compared in the study. TCR Vbeta CDR3 sequencing of roughly 140 peripheral blood samples (roughly 43 ophthalmopathy, around 80 hyperthyroidism and approximately 17 progressor patients) is reported in the paper. Prospective prediction of ophthalmopathy was tested in an independent validation cohort of 18 to 20 hyperthyroidism patients and around 16 patients who later progressed to ophthalmopathy. Following sampling, methimazole starting at 30 mg daily was given to hyperthyroidism patients, and high-dose intravenous methylprednisolone was given to ophthalmopathy patients. The roughly 91 discovery patients were randomly divided into training and test sets at a 7:3 ratio.

As regards this clonotype: Its cognate antigen has yet to be identified. Per-base qualities were not stored, and no clone one base away is much larger.

What the research found in general, with its limitations: Sample size was not statistically predetermined, and investigators were not blinded to group allocation. During validation, the model predicted progression to ophthalmopathy a median of approximately 7 months ahead of onset, with 60% to 71% sensitivity and 72% to 80% specificity. Most expanded thyroid clonotypes (frequency above 0.001) were also detected in blood, a finding suggesting that blood repertoires may reflect thyroid immune responses. In cross-validation, a model built on a 13 V-J signature told ophthalmopathy apart from stable hyperthyroidism with less than 90% sensitivity and approximately 81% specificity, and in testing the same model reached 80%/75%.

Any patient with an uncontrolled infection, another autoimmune disease, pregnancy or lactation was excluded. Diagnoses were based on clinical symptoms, serum thyroxine and TRAb, thyroid ultrasound and orbital computed tomography. Trizol reagent was used to extract total RNA, and RNA quality was then checked on an Agilent 2100 Bioanalyzer. The germline V gene gives CDR1 as SGHTA and CDR2 as FQGNSA. From its cysteine to its phenylalanine, the CDR3 spans 17 amino acids. Here the CDR3 DNA is all that survives: 51 bases in frame from base 1. V was cut back by 7 bases and J by 1 base, leaving a gap of 20 bases between them. Amplification of TCR beta CDR3 regions was carried out from RNA transcripts. A first-round RT-PCR of the TCR CDR3 used the HTBI primer set with the Qiagen OneStep RT-PCR kit. A second multiplex PCR round built the libraries, followed by size selection and purification. Sequencing of the libraries was done on an Illumina HiSeq2000 using paired-end 100 bp reads. The paper's processing steps were these. SOAPnuke was used to process the raw data, with reads discarded if the reads contained adapters or uncalled bases, had a mean Phred below 15, or lacked an exact constant-primer or identifier match. High-quality paired reads were merged using COPE v1.2.5, and each unique nucleotide sequence was defined as a clonotype. MiTCR v1.1 was used to align clonotypes to the IMGT TRBV, TRBD and TRBJ reference segments. The analysis was restricted to V-J combinations with a frequency above 0.0001, which together covered 99.2% of the repertoires. A TCS score was defined as the ratio of F50 (clonal expansion) to E x V (chaos), with BLOSUM62-based TCRdist applied between CDR3 peptides within each V-J. Welch's t-statistics and random forest reduced 514 V-J features to about 12, which were used in a naive Bayes classifier (R e1071). The similarity between thyroid and blood repertoires was quantified using the Morisita-Horn index. TCRdb trimmed the raw reads at Q25, called clones with MiXCR and kept productive beta chains. For every CDR3 protein sequence, its rows merge into one entry that carries the most common genes and DNA. The V and J calls come from TCRdb's annotation, not from the publication. This sample holds roughly 500,000 distinct CDR3 sequences; over 45% were observed only once. The ten largest clones add up to 35% to 50% of the sample.

This TCR was sampled from an adult woman with Graves' disease, either hyperthyroidism or ophthalmopathy (not recorded which). The specimen sequenced was peripheral blood or thyroid tissue (not recorded which). Recombination joined TRBV7-2 with TRBJ1-5, with a weak D call of TRBD1 (6 bases match). Here the CDR3 is given as CASTTRVGQTSNQPQHF. The DNA is TGTGCCAGCACTACCAGGGTCGGACAGACGAGCAATCAGCCCCAGCATTTT.